This is a list of T cell receptor beta chains from one sample in a study of blood T cell repertoires in COVID-19. Method: immunoSEQ multiplex PCR; TCRdb's copy keeps in-frame clones and lacks some. The table records about 150,000 clones, 80% to 90% of them present only once. The material sequenced was peripheral blood. The receptors here all came from a woman between 65 and 79 years old with acute or convalescent COVID-19. Each CDR3 is given without its conserved first and last residue. The D gene is left open where the match is weak. Expanded clones are given a class, and other clones once, few, many or no size at all.

>NA|TRBV10-2|NA|TRBJ2-5
ASSRERETQY
>NA|TRBV9|TRBD2|TRBJ2-3
ASSASRGGIPDTQY
>NA|TRBV5-1|TRBD1|TRBJ2-7
ASSLAGGATYEQY
>NA|TRBV3-1/TRBV3-2|TRBD2|TRBJ2-3
ASSQKLAYFTDTQY
>NA|TRBV6-5|TRBD1|TRBJ1-4
ASSNRGTANEKLF
>NA|TRBV5-4|TRBD1|TRBJ2-7
ASSLEADREAYEQY
>NA|TRBV6-2/TRBV6-3|TRBD1|TRBJ1-1
ASSWDRKAF
>once|TRBV5-1|NA|TRBJ2-3
ASSLGRGQDTQY
>NA|TRBV7-6|NA|TRBJ1-4
ASSLAGGLNEKLF
>NA|TRBV6-5|NA|TRBJ1-3
ATRRQVNSGNTIY
>NA|TRBV4-3|NA|TRBJ1-5
ASSQDPQVGSNQPQH
>few|TRBV7-7|NA|TRBJ2-7
ASSLGTENYEQY
>NA|TRBV2|TRBD1|TRBJ1-5
ASSTRTGVGQPQH
>NA|TRBV28|TRBD2|TRBJ2-1
ASSLRTSGRAEQF
>NA|TRBV5-1|NA|TRBJ1-6
ASSLTGWNSPLH
>NA|TRBV10-2|TRBD2|TRBJ2-1
ASRKFFSGGAFNEQF
>NA|TRBV11-2|NA|TRBJ1-2
ASSLRSREDSDYGYT
>NA|TRBV5-6|TRBD1|TRBJ2-7
ASSFTGGLSYEQY
>NA|TRBV6-5|NA|TRBJ1-6
ASSYISTSPLH
>NA|TRBV28|NA|TRBJ1-1
ASSPTHGNTEAF
>NA|TRBV4-2|TRBD2|TRBJ2-1
ASSQVAGGPRNEQF
>NA|TRBV11-3|NA|TRBJ2-5
ASSYGQGETQY
>NA|TRBV5-1|TRBD1|TRBJ1-2
ASSLVDRANYGYT
>NA|TRBV6-1|NA|TRBJ2-3
ASSESPTDTQY
>NA|TRBV3-1/TRBV3-2|TRBD1|TRBJ1-4
ASSQAGQLNEKLF
>NA|TRBV2|NA|TRBJ1-2
ASSMIEGALSGYT
>NA|TRBV29-1|TRBD1|TRBJ1-1
SVAPLVGTGNTEAF
>NA|TRBV4-3|TRBD1|TRBJ1-1
ASSRTILGQGAWDTEAF
>NA|TRBV11-2|TRBD2|TRBJ2-1
ASSILAQNEQF
>NA|TRBV9|TRBD1|TRBJ1-1
ASSVGGQGAIGTEAF
>NA|TRBV19|TRBD1|TRBJ1-2
ASSIEWAGTGTNYGYT
>NA|TRBV6-5|TRBD1|TRBJ1-2
ASNEIGTANYGYT
>once|TRBV12-3/TRBV12-4|NA|TRBJ1-6
ASSLRETSPLH
>NA|TRBV19|TRBD1|TRBJ2-7
ASSDTLGQGINRQY
>NA|TRBV7-9|NA|TRBJ2-2
ASSPLGKGDTGELF
>NA|TRBV28|TRBD2|TRBJ2-3
ASSTSGGPDTQY